A single sample is the source of the 9 T cell receptor beta chains below, sequenced in a study of CD8+CD57+ T cells in acquired aplastic anemia (dated by TCRdb to 2016 to 2019). Sequenced using an Illumina HiSeq 2000. Genomic DNA was used as template for profiling of TCR beta VDJ combinations and CDR3 sequences. TCRdb took the public reads, trimmed them with fastp at Q25, ran MiXCR for clone calling and kept in-frame beta chains. Rows merge per CDR3 protein into single entries with the most common DNA and genes. A total of about 180,000 distinct CDR3 sequences appear in this sample, around 48% of them only once. The ten biggest clones cover roughly 1.8% of the sample. The patients picked for sequencing were ones in whom flow cytometry had shown an expansion of CD8+CD57+ cells. Sequenced material: sorted CD4+, CD8+, or CD8+CD57+ T cells (not recorded which) from PBMCs. These receptors came from a human donor with aplastic anemia.

The chain has TRBV7-9 and TRBJ1-6; tentative D call: TRBD1 (5 bases). The CDR3 extends over 15 amino acids. From germline, CDR1 is SEHNR and CDR2 FQNEAQ (reference sequence). The V gene lost 3 bases and the J gene lost 6 bases, with 12 bases spanning the gap. DNA for the CDR3: TGTGCCAGCAGCTTGGGGGGGAGAATTAATTCACCCCTCCACTTT. Its translation is CASSLGGRINSPLHF.

The chain carries TRBV7-3 and TRBJ1-1, with 8 positions matching TRBD1. The trim removed 6 bases at V and 0 bases at J, leaving 6 bases unmatched. The CDR3 length is 15 residues. Germline V gene data show CDR1 as SGHTA and CDR2 as FQGTGA. In DNA form, the CDR3 reads TGTGCCAGCAGATCCACAGGGGGAATGAACACTGAAGCTTTCTTT. Translation gives CASRSTGGMNTEAFF.

This clonotype has at least ten counts. The chain has TRBV20-1 and TRBJ2-5; the D is unclear. Germline CDR1 and CDR2: DFQATT and SNEGSKA (reference sequence). The CDR3 runs to 11 residues. Trimming stripped 5 bases from V and 5 bases from J, with 9 bases between. The CDR3 bases are TGCAGTGCTCCGCCCGGGGAGACCCAGTACTTC. Its translation is CSAPPGETQYF.

This clonotype showed up many times. The chain recombines TRBV7-3 with TRBJ2-7; D is possibly TRBD1 (7 bases). From germline, CDR1 is SGHTA and CDR2 FQGTGA. V lost 8 bases to trimming and J lost 5 bases, with 19 bases between them. This CDR3 spans 14 amino acids. The DNA of the CDR3 is TGTGCCAGCGCATGGACAGGAGGGGGCGACGAGCAGTACTTC. This sequence encodes CASAWTGGGDEQYF.

This clonotype showed up many times. The V and J genes are TRBV7-2 and TRBJ1-2; 7 nucleotides agree with TRBD1. CDR3 size: 14 residues. Germline CDR1 and CDR2: SGHTA and FQGNSA. The ends lost 4 bases at V and 7 bases at J; junction bases unmatched: 9. CDR3 sequence (DNA): TGTGCCAGCAGCTCTCGGGGGCAGGGGGTTGGCTACACCTTC. It codes for CASSSRGQGVGYTF.

At least ten counts were recorded for this clonotype. This chain links TRBV7-2 with TRBJ2-3; the D is unclear. Germline CDR1 and CDR2: SGHTA and FQGNSA. CDR3 length: 13 amino acids. The ends were cut back, 4 bases at V and 5 bases at J, with 10 bases in the middle. The CDR3 DNA sequence: TGTGCCAGCAGCTCCGGATCGGGAGATACGCAGTATTTT. This translates into CASSSGSGDTQYF.

V usage is TRBV6-2 or TRBV6-3 and J usage is TRBJ2-2; D ambiguous. Germline V gene data show CDR1 as MNHEY and CDR2 as SVGEGT. The CDR3 is 12 amino acids. With 7 bases removed from V and 6 bases from J, the gap between germline ends came to 9 bases. CDR3 protein: CASTSKPGELFF. The CDR3 DNA follows: TGTGCCAGCACCTCAAAGCCCGGGGAGCTGTTTTTT.

This clonotype was observed a few times. This chain joins TRBV7-9 and TRBJ1-2; 7 bases line up with TRBD1. Trimming took 5 bases from V and 4 from J; bases not matched to a gene: 7. Germline V CDR1 and CDR2: SEHNR, FQNEAQ (reference sequence). This CDR3 contains 14 residues. CDR3 coding DNA: TGTGCCAGCAGCAGACAGGGCGGCGCCTATGGCTACACCTTC. It translates to CASSRQGGAYGYTF.

This clonotype came up many times. The V gene is TRBV7-6, the J gene TRBJ2-7; weak D call: TRBD1 (6 bases). V lost 5 bases, J lost 0 bases, and 14 bases lay in between. Per germline, CDR1 SGHVS and CDR2 FNYEAQ. This CDR3 contains 15 residues. The CDR3 reads CASSPGQPSSYEQYF. The CDR3 DNA reads as TGTGCCAGCAGCCCAGGACAGCCGAGCTCCTACGAGCAGTACTTC. The full variable domain, its missing parts supplied by reference TRBV7-6 and TRBJ2-7, is GAGVSQSPRYKVTKRGQDVALRCDPISGHVSLYWYRQALGQGPEFLTYFNYEAQQDKSGLPNDRFSAERPEGSISTLTIQRTEQRDSAMYRCASSPGQPSSYEQYFGPGTRLTVT.